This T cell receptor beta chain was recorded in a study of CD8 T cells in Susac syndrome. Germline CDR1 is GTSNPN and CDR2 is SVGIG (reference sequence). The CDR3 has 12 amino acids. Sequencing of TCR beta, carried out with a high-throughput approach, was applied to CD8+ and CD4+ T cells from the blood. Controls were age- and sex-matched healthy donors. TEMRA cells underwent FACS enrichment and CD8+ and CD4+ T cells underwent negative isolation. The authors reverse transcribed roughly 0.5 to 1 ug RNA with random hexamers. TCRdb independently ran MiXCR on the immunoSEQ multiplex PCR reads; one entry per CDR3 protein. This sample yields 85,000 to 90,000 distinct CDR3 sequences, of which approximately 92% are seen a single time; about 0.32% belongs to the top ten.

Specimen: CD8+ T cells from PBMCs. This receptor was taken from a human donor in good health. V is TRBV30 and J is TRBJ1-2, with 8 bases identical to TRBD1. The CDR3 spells CALQGGDYGYTF. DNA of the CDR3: TGTGCGCTACAGGGGGGTGACTATGGCTACACCTTC.